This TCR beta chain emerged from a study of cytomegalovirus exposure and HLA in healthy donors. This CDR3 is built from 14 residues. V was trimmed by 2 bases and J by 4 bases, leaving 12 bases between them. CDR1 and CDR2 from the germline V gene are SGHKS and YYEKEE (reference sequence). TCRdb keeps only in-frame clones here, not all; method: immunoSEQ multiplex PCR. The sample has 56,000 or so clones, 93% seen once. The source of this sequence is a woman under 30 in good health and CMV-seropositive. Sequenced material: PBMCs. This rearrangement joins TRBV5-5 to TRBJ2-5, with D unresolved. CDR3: CASSFPERRETQYF. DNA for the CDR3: TGTGCCAGCAGCTTTCCCGAGAGGAGAGAGACCCAGTACTTC.